The present entry profiles one T cell receptor (beta chain) with its context. This record belongs to a study of blood T cell repertoires in COVID-19. This study enrolled people aged 18 to 89 from under 25 US geographic areas. Cohort allocation depended upon clinical history that participants reported. Within 2 weeks of study entry, exposed participants had contacted a PCR-confirmed or clinician-diagnosed COVID-19 case. Methods used by the authors: How many nucleated cells were present was estimated from reference gene primer amplification. Produced via immunoSEQ multiplex PCR; TCRdb's table is partial and in-frame only. That table supplies the V and J calls and clone size; D and trimming were determined from the DNA. The table lists 200,000 or so clones, around four fifths of them singletons, with around 4.6% in the top ten. The CDR3 is made up of 15 amino acids. With 2 bases removed from V and 0 bases from J, the gap between germline ends came to 11 bases. CDR1 SGHRS and CDR2 YFSETQ come from the germline V gene.

What was sequenced was PBMCs or T cells enriched from blood (not recorded which). The receptor was isolated from a woman aged 50 to 60 who had been exposed to COVID-19. The V call is TRBV5-1, the J call TRBJ1-1, with D hard to call. The CDR3 DNA reads TGCGCCAGCAGCTTAATGGGAGGATTGAACACTGAAGCTTTCTTT. It translates to CASSLMGGLNTEAFF.